The 21 T cell receptor beta chains below were found in one sample sequenced in a study of T cell clones after liver transplantation. Clones were read by immunoSEQ multiplex PCR, and TCRdb kept only the in-frame ones, dropping some. Of fewer than 45,000 clones in the sample, roughly 86% are singletons; the top ten hold around 2.5%. Source: CD4+ T cells from blood, taken 24 months after liver transplant. Receptors were obtained from a human patient who received a liver transplant. The T cells may come from the graft donor.

The genes are TRBV19 and TRBJ1-1; 7 bases match TRBD1. This CDR3 contains 15 residues. CDR1 is LNHDA and CDR2 is SQIVND in the germline V gene (reference sequence). The trim removed 4 bases at V and 7 bases at J, leaving 12 bases unmatched. CDR3 in DNA: TGTGCCAGTAGTAAAAGACAGGGAGGGGAAAATGAAGCTTTCTTT. Its translation: CASSKRQGGENEAFF.

The J gene is TRBJ2-2, the V gene TRBV28; 9 positions match TRBD2. The CDR3 covers 17 residues. From germline, CDR1 is MDHEN and CDR2 SYDVKM. Unmatched junction bases numbered 10, after V lost 7 bases and J lost 1 base. The DNA of the CDR3 is TGTGCCAGCACCAGATTACTACTAGCGGGGAACACCGGGGAGCTGTTTTTT. Amino acid sequence: CASTRLLLAGNTGELFF.

The J gene is TRBJ2-3, the V gene TRBV14; 9 positions agree with TRBD1. The CDR3 consists of 16 residues. V was pared by 4 bases and J by 3 bases, with 8 bases of the junction left unmatched. The germline V gene encodes CDR1 SGHDN and CDR2 FVKESK. CDR3 residues: CASSRPGTGPTDTQYF. In nucleotides, the CDR3 is TGTGCCAGCAGCCGACCCGGGACAGGGCCGACAGATACGCAGTATTTT.

The V gene is TRBV6-1, the J gene TRBJ2-3, with a weak D call TRBD2 (6 bases). This CDR3 comprises 15 residues. Germline CDR1 and CDR2: MNHNS and SASEGT. The V gene lost 6 bases and the J gene lost 3 bases, with 16 bases spanning the gap. CDR3 region: CASRQQGGRTDTQYF. Here the CDR3 DNA reads TGTGCCAGCAGACAGCAAGGAGGGAGGACAGATACGCAGTATTTT.

The chain's CDR3 is CASSRTGDGYTF. The CDR3 DNA reads TGCGCCAGCAGCCGGACAGGGGATGGCTACACCTTC. V and J are TRBV5-1 and TRBJ1-2, with TRBD1 identical over 9 bases. Germline CDR1 is SGHRS and CDR2 is YFSETQ. There are 12 residues in the CDR3. The V segment lost 4 bases and the J segment 6 bases; nucleotides outside the gene matches: 1.

The table lists this clone with a few counts. The rearrangement joins TRBV7-3 to TRBJ2-1; 7 nucleotides line up with TRBD2. CDR3 length equals 16 residues. The V gene's germline CDR1 is SGHTA and CDR2 FQGTGA. Trimming took 5 bases from V and 1 from J; bases not matched to a gene: 8. CDR3 protein: CASSPKGTTSYNEQFF. The DNA of the CDR3 is TGTGCCAGCAGCCCCAAAGGGACTACTTCCTACAATGAGCAGTTCTTC.

The rearrangement joins TRBV19 to TRBJ1-6, with 10 bases lining up with TRBD1. Germline V lookup: CDR1 LNHDA, CDR2 SQIVND (reference sequence). J was trimmed by 7 bases and V by 1 base; bases with no gene match: 7. This CDR3 spans 17 amino acids. This chain's CDR3 is CASSIVGTGVVNSPLHF. The CDR3 DNA follows: TGTGCCAGTAGTATAGTTGGGACAGGGGTTGTGAATTCACCCCTCCACTTT.

The chain has TRBV10-3 and TRBJ1-4, with D unclear. The CDR3 loop spans 14 amino acids. V lost 4 bases to trimming and J lost 0 bases, with 6 bases between them. Germline loops: CDR1 ENHRY, CDR2 SYGVKD. CDR3 amino acids: CAISVGATNEKLFF. The CDR3, as DNA: TGTGCCATCAGTGTGGGAGCAACTAATGAAAAACTGTTTTTT.

This chain connects TRBV29-1 to TRBJ2-5, with D possibly being TRBD1 (6 bases). The length of the CDR3 is 13 residues. Germline V gene lookup returns CDR1 SQVTM and CDR2 ANQGSEA. The germline V and J ends were trimmed by 6 bases and 5 bases, with 16 bases remaining between them. The chain's CDR3 is CSVNRDIGETQYF. CDR3 DNA: TGCAGCGTCAACCGGGACATCGGGGAGACCCAGTACTTC.

V is TRBV28 and J is TRBJ2-2, with D possibly TRBD2 on 5 matching bases. The V end lost 3 bases, the J end lost 9 bases, and 14 bases lay between the germline ends. The germline V gene has CDR1 MDHEN and CDR2 SYDVKM. The CDR3 is 14 residues long. CDR3 sequence (DNA): TGTGCCAGCAGTTTTGACGCTTCGGGAAGGGAGCTGTTTTTT. Translating it yields CASSFDASGRELFF. Complete variable domain (other parts from reference TRBV28 and TRBJ2-2): DVKVTQSSRYLVKRTGEKVFLECVQDMDHENMFWYRQDPGLGLRLIYFSYDVKMKEKGDIPEGYSVSREKKERFSLILESASTNQTSMYLCASSFDASGRELFFGEGSRLTVL.

This clone has a single count. The chain has TRBV7-9 and TRBJ1-2; tentatively, D is TRBD1 (5 bases). Germline lookup yields CDR1 SEHNR and CDR2 FQNEAQ (reference sequence). Trimming pared 2 bases from V and 5 bases from J, leaving 12 bases between. This CDR3 comprises 14 residues. This CDR3 reads CASSLIAGYYGYTF. In DNA form, the CDR3 reads TGTGCCAGCAGCTTAATTGCAGGGTATTATGGCTACACCTTC.

The rearrangement links TRBV30 to TRBJ1-2, with D unclear. CDR1 and CDR2 (germline): GTSNPN, SVGIG (reference sequence). CDR3 size: 10 residues. Trimming cost V 3 bases and J 7 bases, with 6 bases left between them. In DNA form, the CDR3 reads TGTGCCTGGAGGGAGGTTGGCTACACCTTC. Translation gives CAWREVGYTF.

The CDR3 DNA is TGCAGCCTCGACCGAGTTCGGGGCTACACCTTC. This codes for CSLDRVRGYTF. The V gene is TRBV29-1, the J gene TRBJ1-2; D is unclear. CDR1 and CDR2 (germline): SQVTM, ANQGSEA. CDR3 length: 11 residues. Trimming stripped 8 bases from V and 8 bases from J, with 15 bases between.

This clone was observed a handful of times. The V call is TRBV18, the J call TRBJ1-1; the D is unclear. Germline values: CDR1 KGHSH, CDR2 LQKENI. Trimming shortened V by 0 bases and J by 2 bases, and 7 bases separated the two germline ends. The CDR3 is made up of 14 amino acids. The CDR3 nucleotides are TGTGCCAGCTCACCACCCCGGCTAAACACTGAAGCTTTCTTT. Translated, it gives CASSPPRLNTEAFF.

The chain carries TRBV6-5 and TRBJ1-2; D might be TRBD1 (6 bases). The CDR3 runs to 12 residues. With 6 bases removed from V and 7 bases from J, the gap between germline ends came to 12 bases. Per germline, CDR1 MNHEY and CDR2 SVGAGI. In DNA form, the CDR3 reads TGTGCCAGCAGGCAGGGGTCGGGTGGCTACACCTTC. Translation gives CASRQGSGGYTF.

The gene calls are TRBV5-1 and TRBJ2-7; 7 bases match TRBD1. CDR3 length equals 14 residues. Germline CDR1 SGHRS, CDR2 YFSETQ. The trim removed 0 bases at V and 1 base at J, leaving 1 base unmatched. This chain's CDR3 is CASSLGQGSYEQYF. The DNA for the CDR3 is TGCGCCAGCAGCTTGGGACAGGGTTCCTACGAGCAGTACTTC.

This chain joins TRBV27 and TRBJ1-6; 7 bases fit TRBD1. The ends lost 4 bases at V and 10 bases at J; junction bases unmatched: 10. CDR1 and CDR2 (germline): MNHEY, SMNVEV (reference sequence). This CDR3 comprises 15 residues. In DNA, the CDR3 is TGTGCCAGCAGTTACAGGGGAGGAGATCAATCACCCCTCCACTTT. Encoded protein: CASSYRGGDQSPLHF.

V gene TRBV13 combines with J gene TRBJ1-2; D call uncertain. Trimming shortened V by 1 base and J by 0 bases, and 15 bases separated the two germline ends. The CDR3 length is 17 residues. Germline lookup yields CDR1 PRHDT and CDR2 FYEKMQ (reference sequence). The CDR3 loop is CASSLEGFRGTNYGYTF. CDR3 sequence (DNA): TGTGCCAGCAGCTTAGAGGGATTTCGGGGTACTAACTATGGCTACACCTTC.

The CDR3 loop reads CASSYSGLGEQYF. Here the CDR3 DNA reads TGTGCCAGCAGTTACTCGGGACTGGGGGAGCAGTACTTC. The chain carries TRBV6-5 and TRBJ2-7; perhaps TRBD2 as D (6 bases). The CDR3 is made up of 13 amino acids. V was shortened by 0 bases and J by 7 bases, with 10 bases between the two germline ends. Germline V lookup: CDR1 MNHEY, CDR2 SVGAGI.

The chain joins TRBV15 to TRBJ2-7; D could derive from TRBD1 or TRBD2 (5 bases each). Trimming pared 5 bases from V and 0 bases from J, leaving 11 bases between. This CDR3 is 14 amino acids long. Germline CDR1 and CDR2: LNHNV and YYDKDF (reference sequence). As DNA, the CDR3 is TGTGCCACCAGCCATGGGGGAAGCTCCTACGAGCAGTACTTC. It yields the protein CATSHGGSSYEQYF.

This chain joins TRBV28 and TRBJ1-2; unclear D gene. This CDR3 comprises 12 residues. Trimming removed 8 bases from V and 2 bases from J, with 9 bases in between. Germline values: CDR1 MDHEN, CDR2 SYDVKM. The CDR3 spells CASSRVNYGYTF. Here the CDR3 DNA reads TGTGCCAGCTCGAGGGTAAACTATGGCTACACCTTC.